The text below deals with one T cell receptor (beta chain). This specimen comes from a study of shared clonotypes between healthy human individuals. Terminally differentiated effector memory CD45RA+ cells were left out of the naive CD8 fraction, which was CD45RO-negative and positively selected for CCR7. Measured with immunoSEQ multiplex PCR; TCRdb has only the in-frame clones, and not every one. The repertoire consists of around 560,000 clones, with roughly 95% occurring once and the leading ten covering about 0.11%. Sequenced input: naive CD8+ T cells sorted from blood. The TCR sequence derives from a woman in her twenties or thirties in good health.

The CDR3 reads CASSLMAGSYEQYF. CDR3 nucleotide sequence: TGTGCCAGCAGCTTAATGGCAGGCTCCTACGAGCAGTACTTC. J is TRBJ2-7 and V is TRBV7-8, with D uncertain. The CDR3 runs to 14 residues. The germline CDR1 and CDR2 sequences are SGHVS and FQNEAQ. Trimming pared 2 bases from V and 0 bases from J, leaving 8 bases between.